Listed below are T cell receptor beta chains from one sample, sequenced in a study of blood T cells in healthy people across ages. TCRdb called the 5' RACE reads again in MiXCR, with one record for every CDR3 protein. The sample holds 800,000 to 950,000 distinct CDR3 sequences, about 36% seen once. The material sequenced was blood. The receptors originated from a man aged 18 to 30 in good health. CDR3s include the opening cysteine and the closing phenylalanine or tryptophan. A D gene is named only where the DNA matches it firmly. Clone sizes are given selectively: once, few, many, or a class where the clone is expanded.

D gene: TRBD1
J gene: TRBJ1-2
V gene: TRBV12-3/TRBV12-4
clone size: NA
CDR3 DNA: TGTGCCAGCAGTTTCGACAGGGTCGACTACACCTTC
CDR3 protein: CASSFDRVDYTF

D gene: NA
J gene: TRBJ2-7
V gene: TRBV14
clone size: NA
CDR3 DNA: TGTGCCAGCAGCCAAGCCCCCGTAGGGGGGCTTTACTACGAGCAGTACTTC
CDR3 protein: CASSQAPVGGLYYEQYF

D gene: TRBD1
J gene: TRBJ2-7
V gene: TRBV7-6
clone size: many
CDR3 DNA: TGTGCCAGCAGCCCGTCCTACAGGGGGACCAACGAGCAGTACTTC
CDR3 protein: CASSPSYRGTNEQYF

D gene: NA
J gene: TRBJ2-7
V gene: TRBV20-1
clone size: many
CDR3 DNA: TGCAGTGCTATCCATCCGAGACACAGCTCCTACGAGCAGTACTTC
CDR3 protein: CSAIHPRHSSYEQYF

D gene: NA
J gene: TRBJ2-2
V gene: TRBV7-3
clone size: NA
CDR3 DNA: TGTGCCAGCAGCTTCAGGCAGGAGAACACCGGGGAGCTGTTTTTT
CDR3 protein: CASSFRQENTGELFF

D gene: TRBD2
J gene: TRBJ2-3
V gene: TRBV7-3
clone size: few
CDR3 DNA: TGTGCCAGCAGCCCTTCTAGCGGTACGCAGTATTTT
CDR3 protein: CASSPSSGTQYF

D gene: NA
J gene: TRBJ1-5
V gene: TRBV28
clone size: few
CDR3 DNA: TGTGCCAGCAACAGGGTCAATCAGCCCCAGCATTTT
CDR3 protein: CASNRVNQPQHF

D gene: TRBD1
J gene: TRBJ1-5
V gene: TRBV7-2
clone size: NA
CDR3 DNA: TGTGCCAGCAGCTCTGGACAGGGCCAGCCCCAGCATTTT
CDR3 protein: CASSSGQGQPQHF

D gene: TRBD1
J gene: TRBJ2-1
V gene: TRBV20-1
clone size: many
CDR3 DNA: TGCAGTGCTAGAGATACCGGGACAGACAATGAGCAGTTCTTC
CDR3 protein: CSARDTGTDNEQFF

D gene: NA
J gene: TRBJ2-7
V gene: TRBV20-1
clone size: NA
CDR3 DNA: TGCAGTGCTAACCCGGCCGCGGGACAGACAAGATACAATGAGCAGTACTTC
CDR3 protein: CSANPAAGQTRYNEQYF

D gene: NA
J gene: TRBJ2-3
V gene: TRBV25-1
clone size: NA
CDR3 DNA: TGTGCCAGCAGTGAGGGGGACACAGATACGCAGTATTTT
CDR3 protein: CASSEGDTDTQYF

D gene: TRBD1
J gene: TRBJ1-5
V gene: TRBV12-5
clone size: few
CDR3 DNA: TGTGCTATAGGACAGGGTGGCTTTGCCGCTCAGCCCCAGCATTTT
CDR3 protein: CAIGQGGFAAQPQHF

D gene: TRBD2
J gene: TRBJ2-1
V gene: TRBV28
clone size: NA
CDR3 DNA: TGTGCCAGCAGTAAGGGCCCCGGGGGGAGTAGCGGGGGGGCCATTAGCTCCTACAATGAGCAGTTCTTC
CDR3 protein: CASSKGPGGSSGGAISSYNEQFF

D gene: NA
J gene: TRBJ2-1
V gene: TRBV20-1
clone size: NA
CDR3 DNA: TGCAGTGCTAGAGTGCAGGGGTCCTATGAGCAGTTCTTC
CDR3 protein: CSARVQGSYEQFF

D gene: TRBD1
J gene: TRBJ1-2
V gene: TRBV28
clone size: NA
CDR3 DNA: TGTGCCAGCACAAACAGGGGATCGGGCTACACCTTC
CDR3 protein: CASTNRGSGYTF

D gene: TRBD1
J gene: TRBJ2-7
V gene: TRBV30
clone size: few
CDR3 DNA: TGTGCCTGGACCAGGCGGGACAGGGGGTTTTACGAGCAGTACTTC
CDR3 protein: CAWTRRDRGFYEQYF

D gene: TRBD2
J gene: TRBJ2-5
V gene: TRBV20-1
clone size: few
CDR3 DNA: TGCAGTGCTAGGGTCGGGGGGGATATAGGGGAGACCCAGTACTTC
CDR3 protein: CSARVGGDIGETQYF

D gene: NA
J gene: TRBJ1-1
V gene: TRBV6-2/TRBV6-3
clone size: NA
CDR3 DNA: TGTGCCGGCCTAGCGGGACCAAACACTGAAGCTTTCTTT
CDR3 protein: CAGLAGPNTEAFF

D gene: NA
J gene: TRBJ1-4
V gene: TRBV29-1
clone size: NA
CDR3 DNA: TGCAGCGTTGAAAAGAGGGCCGGCGAAAAACTGTTTTTT
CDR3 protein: CSVEKRAGEKLFF

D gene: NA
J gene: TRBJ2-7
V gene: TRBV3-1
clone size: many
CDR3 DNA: TGTGCCAGCAGCACCGCGGGTCAGAACGACGAGCAGTACTTC
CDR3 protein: CASSTAGQNDEQYF

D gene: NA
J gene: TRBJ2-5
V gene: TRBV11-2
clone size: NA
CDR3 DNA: TGTGCCAGCAGCTTAGTTTTCCGGGGGCTAAAAGAGACCCAGTACTTC
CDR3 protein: CASSLVFRGLKETQYF

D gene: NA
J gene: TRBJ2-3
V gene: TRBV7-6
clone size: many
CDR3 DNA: TGTGCCAGCAGCCTTGGTCCAGATACGCAGTATTTT
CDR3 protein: CASSLGPDTQYF

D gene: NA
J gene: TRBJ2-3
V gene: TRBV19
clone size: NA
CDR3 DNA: TGTGCCAGTAGTATCTCTCGGGGCACAGATACGCAGTATTTT
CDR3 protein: CASSISRGTDTQYF

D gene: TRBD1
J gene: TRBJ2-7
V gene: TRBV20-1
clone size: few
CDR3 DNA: TGCAGTGCTAGTGACAGGGTCGGCGAGCAGTACTTC
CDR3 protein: CSASDRVGEQYF

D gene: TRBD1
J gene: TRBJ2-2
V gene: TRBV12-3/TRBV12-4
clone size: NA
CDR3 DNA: TGTGCCAGCAAGCTATCTGGGACAGGGGTGTCCGGGGAGCTGTTTTTT
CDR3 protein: CASKLSGTGVSGELFF

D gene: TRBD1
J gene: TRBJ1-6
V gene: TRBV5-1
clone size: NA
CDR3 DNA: TGCGCCAGCAGCCCGGACAGGCCCCAATATTCACCCCTCCACTTT
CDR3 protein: CASSPDRPQYSPLHF

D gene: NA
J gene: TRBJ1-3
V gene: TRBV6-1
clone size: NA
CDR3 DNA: TGTGCCAGCAGTGAATGGGGGGGCTCTGGAAACACCATATATTTT
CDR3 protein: CASSEWGGSGNTIYF

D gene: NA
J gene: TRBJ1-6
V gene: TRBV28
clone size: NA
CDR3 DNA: TGTGCCAGCAGTTTATTCCCGGACAGCCCCCAGAATTCACCCCTCTACTTT
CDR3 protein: CASSLFPDSPQNSPLYF

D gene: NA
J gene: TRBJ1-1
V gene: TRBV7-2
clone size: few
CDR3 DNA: TGTGCCAGCAGCTTAGGACCTGAGTACATGAACACTGAAGCTTTCTTT
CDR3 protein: CASSLGPEYMNTEAFF

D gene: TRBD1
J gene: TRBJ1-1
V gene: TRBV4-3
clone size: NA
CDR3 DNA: TGCGCCAGCAGCCTCACAGGGGGCGCGAGGGACACTGAAGCTTTCTTT
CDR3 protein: CASSLTGGARDTEAFF

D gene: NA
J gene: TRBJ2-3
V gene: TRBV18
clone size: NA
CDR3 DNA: TGTGCCAGCTCACGCGGACGGGGAAAGGACACAGATACGCAGTATTTT
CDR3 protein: CASSRGRGKDTDTQYF

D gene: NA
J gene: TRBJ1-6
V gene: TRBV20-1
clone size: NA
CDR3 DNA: TGCAGTGCTTCCCTCGGGCCCTATAATTCACCCCTCCACTTT
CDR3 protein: CSASLGPYNSPLHF

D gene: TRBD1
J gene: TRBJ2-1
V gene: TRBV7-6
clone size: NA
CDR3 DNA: TGTGCCAGCAGCTTAGGGACAGGGGGCGGAAATGAGCAGTTCTTC
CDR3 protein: CASSLGTGGGNEQFF

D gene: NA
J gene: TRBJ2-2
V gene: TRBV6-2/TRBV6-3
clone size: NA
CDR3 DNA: TGTGCCAGCAGTTACCTGGGCTCCCTACTAACGAACACCGGGGAGCTGTTTTTT
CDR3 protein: CASSYLGSLLTNTGELFF

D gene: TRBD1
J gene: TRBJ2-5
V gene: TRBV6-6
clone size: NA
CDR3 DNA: TGTGCCCGCAGTCACTCGGCGGGGACAGGACAAGAGACCCAGTACTTC
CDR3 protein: CARSHSAGTGQETQYF

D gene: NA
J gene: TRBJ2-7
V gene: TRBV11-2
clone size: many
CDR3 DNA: TGTGCCAGCAGCTTAACAGGGACCACCTACGAGCAGTACTTC
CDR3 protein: CASSLTGTTYEQYF

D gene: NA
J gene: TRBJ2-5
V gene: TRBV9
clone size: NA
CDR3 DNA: TGTGCCAGCAGCGTATTCTCGGAAGATGAGCAGTACTTC
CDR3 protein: CASSVFSEDEQYF

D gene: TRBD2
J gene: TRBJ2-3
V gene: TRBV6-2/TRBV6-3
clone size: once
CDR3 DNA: TGTGCCAGCAAGAAATTAGCGGGGCGGAACACAGATACGCAGTATTTT
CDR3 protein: CASKKLAGRNTDTQYF

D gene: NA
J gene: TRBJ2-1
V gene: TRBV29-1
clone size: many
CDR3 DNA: TGCAGCGTTGTAGCTTCCAGGCAGTTCTTC
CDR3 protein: CSVVASRQFF

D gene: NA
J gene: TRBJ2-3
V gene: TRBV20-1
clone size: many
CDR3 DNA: TGCAGTGCTAGTCGACAGTTAAGCACAGATACGCAGTATTTT
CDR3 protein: CSASRQLSTDTQYF

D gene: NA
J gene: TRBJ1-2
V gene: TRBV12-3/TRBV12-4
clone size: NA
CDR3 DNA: TGTGCCACCGCTCCCCCCGAGCCCCATGGCTACACCTTC
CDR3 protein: CATAPPEPHGYTF

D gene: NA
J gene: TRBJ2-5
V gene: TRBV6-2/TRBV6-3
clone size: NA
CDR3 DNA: TGTGCCAGCAGAACATCGGAAGAGACCCAGTACTTC
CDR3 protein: CASRTSEETQYF

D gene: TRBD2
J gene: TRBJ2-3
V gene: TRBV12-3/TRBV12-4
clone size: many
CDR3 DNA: TGTGCCAGCAGTTTAAAGGCTAGCGGAGATTCCAGAGATACGCAGTATTTT
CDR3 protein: CASSLKASGDSRDTQYF

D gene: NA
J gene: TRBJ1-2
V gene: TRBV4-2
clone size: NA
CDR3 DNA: TGTGCCAGCAGCCAAGATACGAGGGGGACCTTGGGCTACACCTTC
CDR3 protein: CASSQDTRGTLGYTF